The 27 T cell receptor beta chains in this list originate from one sample, sequenced in a study of cytomegalovirus exposure and HLA in healthy donors. Here immunoSEQ multiplex PCR was the method, and the copy in TCRdb shows in-frame clones only, minus some. The data hold just over 20,000 clones, with around 96% observed a single time. The sequenced sample consisted of PBMCs. Receptor source: a man aged 25-45 years in good health and CMV-seropositive.

The rearrangement joins TRBV30 to TRBJ1-4; no reliable D call. Germline loops: CDR1 GTSNPN, CDR2 SVGIG (reference sequence). V was clipped by 5 bases and J by 0 bases, with 7 bases between them. The CDR3 is made up of 13 amino acids. The DNA of the CDR3 is TGTGCCTGGGTGAGCACAACTAATGAAAAACTGTTTTTT. Translating gives CAWVSTTNEKLFF.

The V and J genes are TRBV11-2 and TRBJ2-5; no firm D call. The CDR3 is 13 amino acids. Germline values: CDR1 SGHAT, CDR2 FQNNGV. Trimming stripped 2 bases from V and 5 bases from J, with 9 bases between. The DNA for the CDR3 is TGTGCCAGCAGCTTACCCGTCTTGGAGACCCAGTACTTC. Its protein product is CASSLPVLETQYF.

This clone occurred once. The chain combines TRBV15 with TRBJ2-7; a weak D match, TRBD2 (6 bases). Germline V gene data show CDR1 as LNHNV and CDR2 as YYDKDF (reference sequence). V was clipped by 3 bases and J by 4 bases, with 13 bases between them. The CDR3 is 14 amino acids. The CDR3 loop reads CATSRTWGVYEQYF. CDR3 in DNA: TGTGCCACCAGCAGGACTTGGGGGGTTTACGAGCAGTACTTC.

The rearrangement links TRBV7-3 to TRBJ2-3; 8 bases line up with TRBD1. Germline V gene data show CDR1 as SGHTA and CDR2 as FQGTGA. There are 14 residues in the CDR3. Losses at the gene ends were 2 bases for V and 5 bases for J; bases not matched to a gene: 3. CDR3 sequence (DNA): TGTGCCAGCAGCTTACAGGGGGCGTTAGATACGCAGTATTTT. Its protein product is CASSLQGALDTQYF.

J is TRBJ2-3 and V is TRBV2, with a weak D call TRBD2 (6 bases). CDR3 length: 14 residues. V was cut by 4 bases and J by 3 bases, with 11 bases left in between. Germline V gives CDR1 SNHLY, CDR2 FYNNEI. The CDR3 DNA is TGTGCCAGCAGTGGGGGACTCCTTACAGATACGCAGTATTTT. Translation gives CASSGGLLTDTQYF.

The chain joins TRBV2 to TRBJ2-7, with 10 bases identical to TRBD2. Germline V gene data show CDR1 as SNHLY and CDR2 as FYNNEI. With 8 bases clipped from V and 0 bases from J, the junction kept 4 bases outside the gene matches. The CDR3 spans 14 residues. CDR3 amino acids: CASGLAALSYEQYF. Here the CDR3 DNA reads TGTGCCAGCGGACTAGCGGCTCTCTCCTACGAGCAGTACTTC. The whole variable domain, remainder taken from reference TRBV2 and TRBJ2-7, is EPEVTQTPSHQVTQMGQEVILRCVPISNHLYFYWYRQILGQKVEFLVSFYNNEISEKSEIFDDQFSVERPDGSNFTLKIRSTKLEDSAMYFCASGLAALSYEQYFGPGTRLTVT.

V and J are TRBV7-3 and TRBJ2-1; 7 positions match TRBD2. Germline trimming cut 6 bases from V and 10 bases from J; bases unmatched to any gene: 9. This CDR3 comprises 13 residues. CDR1 and CDR2 from the germline V gene are SGHTA and FQGTGA. The CDR3 spells CASRQDGGSEQFF. The DNA for the CDR3 is TGTGCCAGCAGACAGGACGGGGGGTCGGAGCAGTTCTTC.

The CDR3 DNA reads as TGTGCCAGCAGTGTCCCTAGACTAGCGGGAGCAATCAATGAGCAGTTCTTC. It encodes CASSVPRLAGAINEQFF. This chain links TRBV27 with TRBJ2-1, with 12 positions matching TRBD2. CDR3 length: 17 residues. Germline trimming cut 5 bases from V and 6 bases from J; bases unmatched to any gene: 11. Looked up from germline, CDR1 is MNHEY and CDR2 is SMNVEV (reference sequence).

The gene calls are TRBV7-2 and TRBJ1-5; D is unclear. From germline, CDR1 is SGHTA and CDR2 FQGNSA. V dropped 5 bases and J dropped 2 bases, with 22 bases sitting between them. The CDR3 runs to 18 residues. In DNA, the CDR3 is TGTGCCAGCAGCCGAGAGTCCGGGTTGTCCACCGGCAATCAGCCCCAGCATTTT. Translation: CASSRESGLSTGNQPQHF.

This rearrangement joins TRBV29-1 to TRBJ2-5, with 7 positions matching TRBD1. CDR3 size: 15 residues. V was pared by 4 bases and J by 5 bases, with 13 bases of the junction left unmatched. The germline V gene encodes CDR1 SQVTM and CDR2 ANQGSEA. DNA for the CDR3: TGCAGCGTTGCAGACAGGGATTTAATTGGGGAGACCCAGTACTTC. It encodes CSVADRDLIGETQYF.

V usage is TRBV14 and J usage is TRBJ1-4; tentative D call: TRBD1 (6 bases). Germline V CDR1 and CDR2: SGHDN, FVKESK. The CDR3 loop spans 14 amino acids. Trimming pared 5 bases from V and 4 bases from J, leaving 11 bases between. The CDR3 is CASSRDKFNEKLFF. CDR3 DNA: TGTGCCAGCAGCAGGGACAAATTTAATGAAAAACTGTTTTTT.

The genes are TRBV7-3 and TRBJ2-1, with TRBD2 matching 14 bases. The J segment lost 9 bases and the V segment lost 5 bases, leaving 6 bases of the junction unmatched. The V gene's germline CDR1 is SGHTA and CDR2 FQGTGA. CDR3 size: 15 residues. The CDR3 region has the DNA TGTGCCAGCAGCGCGGGACTAGCGGGAGAGCGTGAGCAGTTCTTC. Protein product: CASSAGLAGEREQFF.

The V call is TRBV28, the J call TRBJ1-1; 7 bases map to TRBD1. Germline loops: CDR1 MDHEN, CDR2 SYDVKM. The ends lost 5 bases at V and 1 base at J; junction bases unmatched: 4. The CDR3 runs to 14 residues. CDR3 sequence: CASSDRVANTEAFF. In DNA, the CDR3 is TGTGCCAGCAGTGACAGGGTCGCGAACACTGAAGCTTTCTTT.

The rearrangement links TRBV11-3 to TRBJ2-2; TRBD2 is a possible D gene (5 bases). V lost 4 bases to trimming and J lost 1 base, with 7 bases between them. CDR3 size: 14 residues. Germline assignment: CDR1 SGHNT and CDR2 YENEEA. Here the CDR3 DNA reads TGTGCCAGCAGCTCACGGGAGAACACCGGGGAGCTGTTTTTT. Amino acid sequence: CASSSRENTGELFF. Combining the CDR3 with reference TRBV11-3 and TRBJ2-2 gives the whole variable domain EAGVVQSPRYKIIEKKQPVAFWCNPISGHNTLYWYLQNLGQGPELLIRYENEEAVDDSQLPKDRFSAERLKGVDSTLKIQPAELGDSAVYLCASSSRENTGELFFGEGSRLTVL.

V gene TRBV9 combines with J gene TRBJ2-3; 8 nucleotides line up with TRBD1. Germline V gene data show CDR1 as SGDLS and CDR2 as YYNGEE. The V segment lost 3 bases and the J segment 4 bases; nucleotides outside the gene matches: 10. The CDR3 spans 16 residues. The CDR3 loop reads CASSALLQGGADTQYF. The DNA of the CDR3 is TGTGCCAGCAGCGCTCTATTACAGGGGGGTGCAGATACGCAGTATTTT.

The chain employs TRBV4-1 and TRBJ2-2; TRBD2 matches 8 bases. This CDR3 has 12 residues. The germline V gene has CDR1 MGHRA and CDR2 YSYEKL. The trim removed 1 base at V and 13 bases at J, leaving 2 bases unmatched. The CDR3 coding sequence is TGCGCCAGCAGCCAAGTGCGGGAGGCGCTGTTTTTT. It translates to CASSQVREALFF.

This chain links TRBV5-1 with TRBJ2-7; D is possibly TRBD2 (5 bases). CDR3 size: 12 residues. The germline V and J ends were trimmed by 5 bases and 4 bases, with 10 bases remaining between them. Germline values: CDR1 SGHRS, CDR2 YFSETQ. DNA of the CDR3: TGCGCCAGCAGTCTGGACTTTTACGAGCAGTACTTC. Protein: CASSLDFYEQYF.

A single count supports this clone. The V call is TRBV28, the J call TRBJ1-2; no firm D call. The CDR3 sequence is 12 residues long. Germline V gene data show CDR1 as MDHEN and CDR2 as SYDVKM. V gave up 9 bases and J gave up 5 bases, with 13 bases separating them. The CDR3 reads CASSTSTYGYTF. DNA for the CDR3: TGTGCCAGTTCGACTTCGACTTATGGCTACACCTTC.

This chain connects TRBV28 to TRBJ2-7; a possible D gene is TRBD1 (5 bases). From germline, CDR1 is MDHEN and CDR2 SYDVKM. This CDR3 spans 15 amino acids. V gave up 3 bases and J gave up 2 bases, with 14 bases separating them. In DNA form, the CDR3 reads TGTGCCAGCAGTTTCCAGGGCGTTCATCCCTACGAGCAGTACTTC. Translated, it gives CASSFQGVHPYEQYF.

The rearrangement uses TRBV19 and TRBJ1-5; D remains unclear. The germline V and J ends were trimmed by 5 bases and 4 bases, with 6 bases remaining between them. Per the germline V gene, CDR1 is LNHDA and CDR2 is SQIVND (reference sequence). The CDR3 is 12 residues long. Here the CDR3 DNA reads TGTGCCAGTAGTGGAGGGAATCAGCCCCAGCATTTT. Translation gives CASSGGNQPQHF.

The V call is TRBV2, the J call TRBJ1-2; D unresolved. The germline gives CDR1 SNHLY, CDR2 FYNNEI. The CDR3 loop spans 12 amino acids. Trimming took off 7 bases at V and 1 base at J, with 7 bases between the two ends. The CDR3 reads CASIGDNYGYTF. Here the CDR3 DNA reads TGTGCCAGCATCGGGGATAACTATGGCTACACCTTC.

The V gene is TRBV11-2, the J gene TRBJ2-7; D is possibly TRBD1 (5 bases). V shed 1 base and J shed 6 bases, with 13 bases lying between them. Germline CDR1 reads SGHAT; CDR2 reads FQNNGV. CDR3 length: 14 residues. The CDR3 sequence is CASSLVQVGAEQYF. The CDR3 bases are TGTGCCAGCAGCTTAGTACAGGTTGGAGCCGAGCAGTACTTC. Based on the CDR3 plus reference TRBV11-2 and TRBJ2-7, the full variable domain is EAGVAQSPRYKIIEKRQSVAFWCNPISGHATLYWYQQILGQGPKLLIQFQNNGVVDDSQLPKDRFSAERLKGVDSTLKIQPAKLEDSAVYLCASSLVQVGAEQYFGPGTRLTVT.

The rearrangement joins TRBV7-2 to TRBJ1-2, with 8 bases lining up with TRBD1. The CDR3 is 14 amino acids. Looked up from germline, CDR1 is SGHTA and CDR2 is FQGNSA. V shed 5 bases and J 7 bases; nucleotides not matched to a gene: 9. The CDR3 DNA reads as TGTGCCAGCAGCCCAGGACAGGGATCCGGTGGCTACACCTTC. Its translation is CASSPGQGSGGYTF.

The chain employs TRBV18 and TRBJ2-7; TRBD2 agrees at 12 bases. The CDR3 consists of 15 residues. V trimming: 2 bases; J trimming: 2 bases; junction bases outside the gene matches: 1. The germline V gene has CDR1 KGHSH and CDR2 LQKENI. The CDR3 sequence: CASSPGLAGTYEQYF. The CDR3 coding sequence is TGTGCCAGCTCACCAGGACTAGCGGGAACCTACGAGCAGTACTTC.

This rearrangement joins TRBV11-1 to TRBJ2-5; 9 bases align to TRBD1. The V gene's germline CDR1 is SGHAT and CDR2 FQDESV (reference sequence). V shed 5 bases and J 0 bases; nucleotides not matched to a gene: 7. The CDR3 length is 16 residues. This CDR3 reads CASSTGQGKYQETQYF. DNA for the CDR3: TGTGCCAGCAGCACCGGACAGGGGAAGTACCAAGAGACCCAGTACTTC.

This chain uses TRBV5-4 with TRBJ2-2; D is possibly TRBD2 (6 bases). CDR1 is SGHNT and CDR2 is YYREEE in the germline V gene (reference sequence). This CDR3 is 16 amino acids long. Trimming removed 1 base at V and 5 bases at J, with 15 bases between. CDR3 residues: CASSLLAAGTTGELFF. The CDR3 bases are TGTGCCAGCAGCTTGTTAGCGGCAGGGACGACCGGGGAGCTGTTTTTT.

The gene calls are TRBV4-1 and TRBJ2-5; weak D call: TRBD1 (6 bases). Trimming shortened V by 1 base and J by 5 bases, and 8 bases separated the two germline ends. CDR3 size: 13 residues. CDR1 and CDR2 (germline): MGHRA, YSYEKL. The CDR3 coding sequence is TGCGCCAGCAGCCAAGCTGGGGGCGAGACCCAGTACTTC. Translation gives CASSQAGGETQYF.